This T cell receptor (beta chain) was sequenced during a study of monozygotic twins with inflammatory bowel disease. Via template switching, UMIs carrying a 6-nucleotide sample barcode were introduced. After re-calling the 5' RACE reads, TCRdb lists one entry per CDR3 protein, DNA absent. Its listing shows about 150,000 distinct CDR3 sequences. Germline V gene sequence: CDR1 SGHTA, CDR2 FQGNSA. CDR3 length equals 14 residues. This TCR derives from a human donor with ulcerative colitis or Crohn's disease, or a healthy co-twin of an affected twin (not recorded which). V gene TRBV7-2 combines with J gene TRBJ2-2. Sequencing was performed on blood. CDR3 protein: CASSLERSHGELFF.